These 2 T cell receptor beta chains were all obtained from the same sample, sequenced in a study of T-cell reconstitution after alpha-beta-depleted transplantation in children. Unique molecular identifiers were built into the TCRbeta library. One entry per CDR3 protein, called by TCRdb with MiXCR from the PCR reads. This sample has approximately 110,000 distinct CDR3 sequences, with 20% to 25% found just once. The material was PBMCs, mostly from graft donor cells, obtained 180 days after TCRalphabeta/CD19-depleted stem cell transplant. The receptors derive from a male patient between 2 and 10 years old who had a stem cell transplant for chronic granulomatous disease, so the T cells may come from the graft donor.

This clonotype has more than one count but fewer than ten. This sequence joins TRBV29-1 and TRBJ2-7; D possibly corresponds to TRBD1 (5 bases). Germline V lookup: CDR1 SQVTM, CDR2 ANQGSEA. The CDR3 is 13 amino acids. Trimming shortened V by 3 bases and J by 3 bases, and 12 bases separated the two germline ends. CDR3: CSVDLGVGYEQYF. The CDR3 nucleotides are TGCAGCGTTGATCTAGGGGTTGGCTACGAGCAGTACTTC.

This clonotype was found many times. V usage is TRBV20-1 and J usage is TRBJ1-3; 7 nucleotides align to TRBD1. V lost 5 bases, J lost 2 bases, and 3 bases stayed unmatched. This CDR3 spans 13 amino acids. In germline, CDR1 is DFQATT, CDR2 SNEGSKA (reference sequence). The CDR3 loop reads CSASTGAGNTIYF. CDR3 coding DNA: TGCAGTGCTTCTACAGGGGCTGGAAACACCATATATTTT.